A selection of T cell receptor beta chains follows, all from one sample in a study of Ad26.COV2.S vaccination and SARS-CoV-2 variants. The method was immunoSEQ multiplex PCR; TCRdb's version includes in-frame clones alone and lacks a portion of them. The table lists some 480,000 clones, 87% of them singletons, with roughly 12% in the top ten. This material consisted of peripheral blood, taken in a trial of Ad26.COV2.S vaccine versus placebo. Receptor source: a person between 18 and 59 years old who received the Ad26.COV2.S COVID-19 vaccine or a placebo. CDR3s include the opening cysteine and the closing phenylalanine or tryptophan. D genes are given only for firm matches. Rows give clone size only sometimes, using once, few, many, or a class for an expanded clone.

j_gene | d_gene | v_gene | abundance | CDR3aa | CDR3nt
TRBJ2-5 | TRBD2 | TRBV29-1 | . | CSVLPSGLETQYF | TGCAGCGTTCTGCCTAGCGGGTTAGAGACCCAGTACTTC
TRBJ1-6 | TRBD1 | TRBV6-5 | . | CASSYSTGRDSPLHF | TGTGCCAGCAGTTACTCGACAGGGCGGGACTCACCCCTCCACTTT
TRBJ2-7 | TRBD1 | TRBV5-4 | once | CASSPRDRVTEQYF | TGTGCCAGCAGTCCCCGGGACAGGGTGACCGAGCAGTACTTC
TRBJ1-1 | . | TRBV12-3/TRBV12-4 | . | CASSRRENTEAFF | TGTGCCAGCAGCAGGAGAGAGAACACTGAAGCTTTCTTT
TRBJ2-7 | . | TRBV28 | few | CASSPGQSTYEQYF | TGTGCCAGCAGTCCTGGACAGAGTACCTACGAGCAGTACTTC
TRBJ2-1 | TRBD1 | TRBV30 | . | CAWSEGQGAYNEQFF | TGTGCCTGGAGCGAGGGACAGGGGGCCTACAATGAGCAGTTCTTC
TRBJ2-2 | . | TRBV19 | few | CASSNGHNTGELFF | TGTGCCAGTAGTAACGGACATAACACCGGGGAGCTGTTTTTT
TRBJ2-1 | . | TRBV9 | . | CASSVASDPAYNEQFF | TGTGCCAGCAGCGTAGCTTCGGACCCCGCCTACAATGAGCAGTTCTTC
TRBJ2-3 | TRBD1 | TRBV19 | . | CASSPGQGRDTQYF | TGTGCCAGTAGTCCGGGACAGGGAAGGGATACGCAGTATTTT
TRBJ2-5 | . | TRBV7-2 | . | CASSPTGAVETQYF | TGTGCCAGCAGCCCGACGGGGGCTGTAGAGACCCAGTACTTC
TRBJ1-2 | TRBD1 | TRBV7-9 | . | CASSRDSLNYGYTF | TGTGCCAGCAGCCGGGACAGCTTAAACTATGGCTACACCTTC
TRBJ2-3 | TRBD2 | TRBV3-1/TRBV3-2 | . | CASRTSGRVTDTQYF | TGTGCCAGCAGAACTAGCGGGAGGGTGACAGATACGCAGTATTTT
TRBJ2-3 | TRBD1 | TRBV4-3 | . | CASSQDRTGWNTQYF | TGCGCCAGCAGCCAAGATAGGACAGGGTGGAATACGCAGTATTTT
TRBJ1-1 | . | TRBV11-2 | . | CASSPGTANTEAFF | TGTGCCAGCAGCCCTGGGACGGCGAACACTGAAGCTTTCTTT
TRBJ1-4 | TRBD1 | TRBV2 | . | CASSLTGGEKLFF | TGTGCCAGCAGTTTGACAGGGGGTGAAAAACTGTTTTTT
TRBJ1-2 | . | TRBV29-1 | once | CSVGEQGTPYGYTF | TGCAGCGTGGGGGAACAGGGAACCCCCTATGGCTACACCTTC
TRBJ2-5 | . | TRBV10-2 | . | CASSPRGETQYF | TGCGCCAGCAGTCCCCGGGGGGAGACCCAGTACTTC
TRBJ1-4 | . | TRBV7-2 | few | CASSLGGSATNEKLFF | TGTGCCAGCAGCTTGGGGGGGTCTGCAACTAATGAAAAACTGTTTTTT
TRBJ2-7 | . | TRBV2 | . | CASSELWYEQYF | TGTGCCAGCAGTGAATTATGGTACGAGCAGTACTTC
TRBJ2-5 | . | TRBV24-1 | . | CATSAEMGTQYF | TGTGCCACCAGTGCGGAGATGGGGACCCAGTACTTC
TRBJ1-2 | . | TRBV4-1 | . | CASSQDGRNPYGYTF | TGCGCCAGCAGCCAAGATGGGCGGAACCCCTATGGCTACACCTTC
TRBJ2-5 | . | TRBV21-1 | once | CASSIDRGETQYF | TGTGCCAGCAGCATCGACAGGGGGGAGACCCAGTACTTC
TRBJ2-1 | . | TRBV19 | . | CASSIGIGGGEQFF | TGTGCCAGTAGTATAGGAATAGGGGGAGGCGAGCAGTTCTTC
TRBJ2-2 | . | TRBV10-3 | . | CAIGRAEQGHTGELFF | TGTGCCATCGGACGAGCGGAACAGGGTCACACGGGGGAGCTGTTTTTT
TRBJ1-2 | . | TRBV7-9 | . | CASSLARGGYGYTF | TGTGCCAGCAGCTTAGCGCGGGGGGGTTATGGCTACACCTTC
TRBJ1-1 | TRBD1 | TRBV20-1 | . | CSGQGAAGAFF | TGCAGCGGGCAGGGGGCAGCGGGAGCTTTCTTT
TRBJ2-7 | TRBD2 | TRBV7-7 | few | CASSLAAGALYEQYF | TGTGCCAGCAGCTTAGCTGCGGGAGCACTCTACGAGCAGTACTTC
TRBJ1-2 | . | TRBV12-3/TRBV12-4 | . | CASSFQGDYGYTF | TGTGCCAGCAGTTTTCAGGGCGACTATGGCTACACCTTC
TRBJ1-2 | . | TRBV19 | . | CASSEGYYGYTF | TGTGCCAGTAGTGAGGGCTACTATGGCTACACCTTC
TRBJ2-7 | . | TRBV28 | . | CASSLSVPPWEQYF | TGTGCCAGCAGTTTATCCGTGCCCCCCTGGGAGCAGTACTTC
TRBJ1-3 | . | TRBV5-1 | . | CASSPGGPNGNTIYF | TGCGCCAGCAGCCCCGGGGGGCCGAATGGAAACACCATATATTTT
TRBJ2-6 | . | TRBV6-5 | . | CASSRQRSNVLTF | TGTGCCAGCAGTCGACAGCGGTCCAACGTCCTGACTTTC
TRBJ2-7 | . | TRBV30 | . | CAWSVSGAGEQYF | TGTGCCTGGAGTGTTTCGGGGGCCGGGGAGCAGTACTTC
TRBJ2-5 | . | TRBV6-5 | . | CASSYSETSWAQYF | TGTGCCAGCAGTTACTCAGAAACTAGTTGGGCCCAGTACTTC
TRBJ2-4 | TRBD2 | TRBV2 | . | CASRGGLVRAKNIQYF | TGTGCCAGCAGGGGGGGACTAGTTCGGGCCAAAAACATTCAGTACTTC
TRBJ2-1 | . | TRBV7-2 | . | CASSRDFTEQFF | TGTGCCAGCAGCCGGGATTTTACGGAGCAGTTCTTC
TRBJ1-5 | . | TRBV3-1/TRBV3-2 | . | CASSQDPGSNQPQHF | TGTGCCAGCAGCCAAGATCCAGGCAGCAATCAGCCCCAGCATTTT
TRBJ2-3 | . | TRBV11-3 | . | CASSYSGSTDTQYF | TGTGCCAGCAGTTATTCCGGGAGCACAGATACGCAGTATTTT
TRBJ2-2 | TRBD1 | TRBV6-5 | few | CASSYGQGAGELFF | TGTGCCAGCAGTTATGGACAGGGGGCCGGGGAGCTGTTTTTT
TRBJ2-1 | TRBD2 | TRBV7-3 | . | CASSLLSGRPYNEQFF | TGTGCCAGCAGCTTACTTAGCGGGAGGCCTTACAATGAGCAGTTCTTC
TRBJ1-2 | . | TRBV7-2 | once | CASSLAGLNYGYTF | TGTGCCAGCAGTCTAGCAGGGTTGAACTATGGCTACACCTTC
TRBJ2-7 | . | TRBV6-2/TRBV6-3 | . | CASSYSRGNPYEQYF | TGTGCCAGCAGTTACTCGCGTGGGAACCCCTACGAGCAGTACTTC
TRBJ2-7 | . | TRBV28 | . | CASSLKFSHEQYF | TGTGCCAGCAGCCTTAAGTTCTCCCACGAGCAGTACTTC
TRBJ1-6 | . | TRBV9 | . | CASSVGAARGSPLHF | TGTGCCAGCAGCGTAGGGGCCGCCCGGGGTTCACCCCTCCACTTT